A selection of T cell receptor beta chains follows, all from one sample in a study. TCRdb recomputed calls from the 5' RACE reads with MiXCR, one row per CDR3 protein. The table has about 61,000 distinct CDR3 sequences, roughly 30% seen once. Sequences were obtained from tumor-infiltrating naive CD4+ T cells sorted from the breast tumor. The source is a female donor with breast cancer. The CDR3 runs from the conserved cysteine through the conserved F or W. D genes are given only for firm matches. Clone size is stated in some rows and not others, as once, few, many or a class when expanded.

CDR3 protein,CDR3 DNA,CDR3 length,J gene,D gene,V gene,clone size
CASSYDGASYNEQFF,TGTGCCAGCAGTTACGACGGGGCCTCCTACAATGAGCAGTTCTTC,15,TRBJ2-1,-,TRBV6-2/TRBV6-3,-
CSASSPGEGTYEQYF,TGCAGTGCTTCTAGCCCAGGGGAAGGCACCTACGAGCAGTACTTC,15,TRBJ2-7,-,TRBV20-1,many
CASSPLGGETQYF,TGTGCCAGCAGCCCATTGGGGGGAGAGACCCAGTACTTC,13,TRBJ2-5,-,TRBV5-5,many
CAISVGDPTEAFF,TGTGCCATCAGTGTCGGCGACCCCACTGAAGCTTTCTTT,13,TRBJ1-1,-,TRBV10-3,many
CSAREVLAGIRSYNEQFF,TGCAGTGCTAGAGAGGTATTAGCGGGGATAAGGTCCTACAATGAGCAGTTCTTC,18,TRBJ2-1,TRBD2,TRBV20-1,-
CASSLGAQGVKETQYF,TGTGCCAGCAGCTTAGGGGCACAGGGCGTGAAAGAGACCCAGTACTTC,16,TRBJ2-5,-,TRBV11-3,-
CASSVFGPGASTDTQYF,TGTGCCAGCAGCGTATTTGGACCGGGGGCTTCCACAGATACGCAGTATTTT,17,TRBJ2-3,-,TRBV11-2,-
CSDRTSGSSYNEQFF,TGCAGCGACCGGACTAGCGGGAGCTCCTACAATGAGCAGTTCTTC,15,TRBJ2-1,TRBD2,TRBV29-1,few
CASSSTKQGYTDTQYF,TGTGCCAGCAGCTCGACCAAACAGGGGTACACAGATACGCAGTATTTT,16,TRBJ2-3,TRBD1,TRBV7-2,few
CASKGEVAYGYTF,TGTGCCAGCAAGGGGGAAGTGGCCTATGGCTACACCTTC,13,TRBJ1-2,-,TRBV25-1,many
CASRGTTYPYTLYNEQFF,TGTGCCAGCAGGGGGACGACTTACCCTTACACCTTGTACAATGAGCAGTTCTTC,18,TRBJ2-1,-,TRBV21-1,few
CASSRGDTEAFF,TGTGCCAGCAGCCGGGGTGACACTGAAGCTTTCTTT,12,TRBJ1-1,-,TRBV3-1,-
CASSLVAGARNEQFF,TGTGCCAGCAGCTTAGTCGCGGGGGCGCGCAATGAGCAGTTCTTC,15,TRBJ2-1,-,TRBV7-2,-
CASSFKKGRGLVSGANVLTF,TGTGCCAGCAGCTTCAAAAAAGGGAGAGGACTCGTCTCTGGGGCCAACGTCCTGACTTTC,20,TRBJ2-6,-,TRBV9,-
CATSRARDFGEEQFF,TGTGCCACCAGCAGAGCTAGGGATTTTGGGGAGGAGCAGTTCTTC,15,TRBJ2-1,-,TRBV15,few
CASSSSSERVYGYTF,TGCGCCAGCAGCTCCTCCAGCGAAAGGGTGTATGGCTACACCTTC,15,TRBJ1-2,-,TRBV5-1,few
CASSQRGSDTQYF,TGTGCCAGCAGCCAGAGGGGTTCAGATACGCAGTATTTT,13,TRBJ2-3,-,TRBV3-1,few
CASSPRTVSDTQYF,TGTGCCAGCAGTCCTCGTACTGTCTCAGATACGCAGTATTTT,14,TRBJ2-3,-,TRBV25-1,-
CASSWTGNRTNTEAFF,TGCGCCAGCAGCTGGACCGGGAACAGGACGAACACTGAAGCTTTCTTT,16,TRBJ1-1,-,TRBV5-1,few
CASSLSDWNEQYF,TGTGCCAGCAGTTTATCGGACTGGAACGAGCAGTACTTC,13,TRBJ2-7,-,TRBV27,few
CAISATSNGYNEQFF,TGTGCCATCAGCGCGACTAGCAATGGTTACAATGAGCAGTTCTTC,15,TRBJ2-1,TRBD2,TRBV10-3,-
CASSEVGTRGTDTQYF,TGTGCCAGCAGTGAAGTTGGGACCCGAGGCACAGATACGCAGTATTTT,16,TRBJ2-3,-,TRBV6-1,-
CASSRQGWTGELFF,TGTGCCAGCAGTCGACAGGGGTGGACCGGGGAGCTGTTTTTT,14,TRBJ2-2,TRBD1,TRBV6-1,few
CASSQEAGIGELFF,TGCGCCAGCAGCCAAGAGGCAGGAATCGGGGAGCTGTTTTTT,14,TRBJ2-2,-,TRBV4-3,few
CASSQDISRRGPQFF,TGCGCCAGCAGCCAAGACATCTCGCGGAGGGGGCCGCAGTTCTTC,15,TRBJ2-1,-,TRBV4-1,many
CASSKTGTAGANVLTF,TGTGCCAGCAGCAAGACAGGGACGGCTGGGGCCAACGTCCTGACTTTC,16,TRBJ2-6,TRBD1,TRBV5-4,-